The entry below describes one TCR beta chain. No cognate antigen has been identified for it. No clone much larger than this one lies a single base away; base qualities are absent. Participants in the prospective study were aged roughly 18 to 90 years, lived in 24 United States geographic areas, and enrolled through a virtual design. In the prospective study, participants were assigned to cohorts based on the clinical history participants reported in a screening survey and a study questionnaire. Mobile phlebotomists in the prospective study collected whole blood, serum and a nasopharyngeal or oropharyngeal swab from every participant. Over a 2-month period, participants in the prospective study had the option of providing additional blood draws and questionnaires. Before DNA extraction, blood samples from the prospective study were shipped at room temperature or frozen. This record comes from a study of blood T cell repertoires in COVID-19 (TCRdb year 2020). Study-level background: The collaborator samples originated in the United States, Italy and Spain and spanned the acute and convalescent phases of COVID-19. The material from the prospective study consisted of cDNA or gDNA derived from T cells, B-cell-depleted T cells, or PBMCs. Subjects who had been exposed to COVID-19, were actively infected with it, or had recovered from it provided the deeply sampled blood TCRbeta repertoires that made up the dataset. The repertoires were made available in a free public database intended to serve as a resource for research on the immune response to SARS-CoV-2. The samples were drawn from two sources: the first 160 participants of the ongoing ImmuneRACE study, and fewer than 1,500 subjects contributed by 6 global collaborators. A de-identified subject ID, COVID-19 status, age in years and sex were almost always included in the sample metadata. Where HLA class I and class II types were available, the types were taken from metadata supplied by the sample provider, not from assay-based typing.

TCRbeta CDR3 regions were amplified from genomic DNA by means of the immunoSEQ Assay, a bias-controlled multiplex PCR. The source study handled its data this way. The number of nucleated cells in each sample was estimated by amplification of reference gene primers within the assay. To quantify the absolute abundance of each unique TCRbeta CDR3 rearrangement, sequence reads were collapsed and filtered. Productive Simpson clonality was computed per sample as the square root of Simpson's diversity index over productive rearrangements. Here the immuneACCESS table is served through TCRdb, limited to in-frame sequences with V and J called. Missing clones are a known gap in these copies; in checked studies unresolved V genes cover under half, and the rest lacks a known reason. That table supplies the V and J calls and clone size; D and trimming were determined from the DNA. The sample yields approximately 190,000 clones; approximately 80% were counted once. The ten largest clones add up to 4% to 6.5% of the sample.

What the research found in general, with its limitations: The quantity of clinical and demographic metadata differed by source and by participant and was supplied without curation.

Per the germline V gene, KGHSH is the CDR1 and LQKENI is the CDR2. Relative to germline, V is 3 bases shorter and J is 4 bases shorter, with 11 bases between their ends. Counted from cysteine to phenylalanine, this CDR3 has 14 amino acids. Only CDR3 DNA remains: 42 bases, in frame from the first base. This TCR derives from a woman aged 55 to 70 with acute COVID-19. The chain employs TRBV18 and TRBJ2-3; TRBD1 is possibly the D segment (5 matching bases). Sequenced: PBMCs or T cells enriched from blood (not recorded which). The CDR3 in this case is CASSPPGWSDTQYF. Here is the DNA: TGTGCCAGCTCACCTCCAGGGTGGTCAGATACGCAGTATTTT.